This record looks at one TCR beta chain sequence and its context. Its target is not known. The data derive from a study of T cell responses to AZD1222 COVID-19 vaccine. Findings and limits, study-wide: It was only 6 or 7 AZD1222 recipients who were seropositive at baseline. The study reported that nearly half of spike-specific TCRs target unmutated variant regions. Clonal diversity was possibly underestimated, and white British individuals and females predominated among donors.

Germline V CDR1 and CDR2: SGHAT, FQNNGV. V lost 5 bases, J lost 6 bases, and 7 bases stayed unmatched. This CDR3 contains 15 residues. Investigators merged groups given second doses at roughly 4 or roughly 12 weeks. Data came from immunoSEQ multiplex PCR; TCRdb stores just in-frame clones and leaves some out. The table has 95,000 to 100,000 clones, approximately 89% seen once; the top ten hold about 9.4%. The V gene is TRBV11-2, the J gene TRBJ1-5, with 10 positions matching TRBD1. The clonotype originates from an adult who received the AZD1222 COVID-19 vaccine. This sample comprised peripheral blood, obtained 28 days after the second AZD1222 dose. CDR3 in DNA: TGTGCCAGCAGCCCACAGACAGGGGGCCGTCAGCCCCAGCATTTT. Translating it yields CASSPQTGGRQPQHF.